This T cell receptor beta chain was identified in a study of blood T cell repertoires in COVID-19. About the study: The United States, Italy and Spain were the sources of the acute and convalescent COVID-19 samples. T cells, B-cell-depleted T cells, or PBMCs provided the cDNA or gDNA that served as material.

Original methodology: The authors estimated nucleated cell counts from reference gene primer amplification. The assay was immunoSEQ multiplex PCR, and TCRdb's table has in-frame clones only and misses some. From that table come the V and J calls and clone size; the DNA was used to work out D and trimming. The table includes 88,000 or so clones, 75% to 90% detected once. This CDR3 has 15 amino acids. V lost 0 bases and J lost 6, with 15 bases in between. Looked up from germline, CDR1 is LNHNV and CDR2 is YYDKDF (reference sequence). The sequence was obtained from a man aged 55 to 70 with acute or convalescent COVID-19. The rearrangement links TRBV15 to TRBJ2-7, with D uncertain. The sample consisted of peripheral blood. The DNA of the CDR3 is TGTGCCACCAGCAGAGATCAACGCGCCCTCATCGAGCAGTACTTC. Translated, it gives CATSRDQRALIEQYF.